This TCR beta chain appears in the sequencing data of a study of CXCR3-negative and CXCR3-positive naive CD8 T cells. Study conclusions and caveats: With CXCR3 expression partially decreased after cryopreservation, most assays relied on fresh PBMCs. More hydrophobic TRB CDR3s occurred in CXCR3-positive than in CXCR3-negative naive cells.

Note on this clonotype: Its antigen is not identified.

This CDR3 has 16 amino acids. Germline CDR1 LGHNA, CDR2 YSLEER. TRB cDNA was prepared as libraries by UMI-labeled 5' RACE. From the 5' RACE reads, TCRdb lists one entry per CDR3 protein and no DNA. The ten most abundant clones cover 0.59% of a sample with roughly 130,000 distinct CDR3 sequences. The TCR was taken from a human donor in good health. Some clones in this sample may be carry-over from other donors' samples. Source material: naive CXCR3+ CD8+ T cells from blood. Subset of the sample: CD45RO-CCR7+CD27+CD95- naive CD8+ T cells expressing CXCR3 (TNR3+). This chain joins TRBV4-3 and TRBJ1-4; the TRBD1 assignment by TCRdb is unverifiable without DNA. CDR3 protein: CASSQVIRDAIGKLFF.